Following are 28 T cell receptor beta chains from one sample sequenced in a study of Graves' ophthalmopathy and Graves' hyperthyroidism. As the template, RNA transcripts were used to amplify TCR beta CDR3 regions. The first-round RT-PCR employed HTBI primers together with the Qiagen OneStep RT-PCR kit. A multiplex PCR was then performed as the second round. TCRdb used MiXCR to reprocess the multiplex PCR reads, holding one entry per CDR3 protein. This sample has more than 1,000,000 distinct CDR3 sequences; 36% occur once, and the top ten carry over 8.5%. The source material was peripheral blood or thyroid tissue (not recorded which). Every receptor here comes from an adult man with Graves' hyperthyroidism.

This clonotype was seen more than once but under ten times. This may stem from a read error, because a much larger clone lies one nucleotide away. The chain combines TRBV6-6 with TRBJ1-5; D unresolved. CDR1 is MNHNY, CDR2 SVGAGI, per germline (reference sequence). CDR3 length equals 13 residues. The CDR3 region has the DNA TGTACCAGTACCCTCGGGAGCAATCAGCCCCAGCATTTT. It encodes CTSTLGSNQPQHF.

This rearrangement joins TRBV12-3 or TRBV12-4 to TRBJ2-3; 7 bases fit TRBD2. J was trimmed by 11 bases and V by 4 bases; bases with no gene match: 6. The CDR3 totals 12 residues. DNA for the CDR3: TGTGCCAGCAGTTCCCTAGCGGAAGAGCAGTATTTT. Translating it yields CASSSLAEEQYF.

This clonotype was observed at least ten times. The gene calls are TRBV7-2 and TRBJ2-5, with D hard to call. The ends were cut back, 6 bases at V and 5 bases at J, with 16 bases in the middle. The germline V gene encodes CDR1 SGHTA and CDR2 FQGNSA. The CDR3 has 14 amino acids. CDR3 protein: CASSTALIGETQYF. The CDR3 DNA sequence: TGTGCCAGCAGTACCGCCCTAATAGGGGAGACCCAGTACTTC.

This clonotype was counted many times. The chain links TRBV6-5 to TRBJ1-1, with D possibly matching TRBD1 (5 bases). This CDR3 spans 11 amino acids. V dropped 10 bases and J dropped 8 bases, with 14 bases sitting between them. Per germline, CDR1 MNHEY and CDR2 SVGAGI. CDR3 protein: CAITVGREAFF. DNA for the CDR3: TGTGCCATTACCGTGGGGCGAGAAGCTTTCTTT.

In DNA form, the CDR3 reads TGTGCCACCACGGGACAGGGTTCCGGGGGATATAATCAGCCCCAGCATTTT. Translation: CATTGQGSGGYNQPQHF. This chain joins TRBV10-3 and TRBJ1-5, with 9 nucleotides matching TRBD1. This CDR3 has 17 residues. V lost 10 bases to trimming and J lost 4 bases; unmatched junction nucleotides: 17. Germline CDR1 ENHRY, CDR2 SYGVKD.

V and J are TRBV2 and TRBJ1-5; a weak D match, TRBD1 (6 bases). In germline, CDR1 is SNHLY, CDR2 FYNNEI. Trimming pared 4 bases from V and 0 bases from J, leaving 19 bases between. This CDR3 contains 18 residues. CDR3 coding DNA: TGTGCCAGCAGTGCTACCTCTGTCCGGACAGATAGCAATCAGCCCCAGCATTTT. It specifies CASSATSVRTDSNQPQHF.

The count of this clonotype is one. This chain links TRBV2 with TRBJ2-7; TRBD2 aligns across 9 bases. This CDR3 spans 15 amino acids. The J segment lost 5 bases and the V segment lost 6 bases, leaving 11 bases of the junction unmatched. CDR1 is SNHLY, CDR2 FYNNEI, per germline. The CDR3 sequence is CASSVAGVGADEQYF. The CDR3 region has the DNA TGTGCCAGCAGCGTAGCGGGGGTAGGGGCGGACGAGCAGTACTTC.

This clonotype has a handful of counts. A much more abundant neighbour one base away suggests this may be a read error. The CDR3 carries no conserved terminal phenylalanine or tryptophan, so it likely arises from a read error. This chain joins TRBV29-1 and TRBJ2-5; D is tentatively TRBD1 or TRBD2 (5 bases each). The CDR3 has 15 residues. The V end lost 3 bases, the J end lost 1 base, and 15 bases lay between the germline ends. Germline-derived CDR1 and CDR2 are SQVTM and ANQGSEA. CDR3 region: CSVEGRGPPQETQYL. Here the CDR3 DNA reads TGCAGCGTTGAGGGAAGGGGACCCCCCCAAGAGACCCAGTACCTC.

In this sample, this clonotype turned up many times. The V and J genes are TRBV7-6 and TRBJ2-5, with D possibly TRBD2 on 6 matching bases. Germline-derived CDR1 and CDR2 are SGHVS and FNYEAQ. The V end lost 6 bases, the J end lost 4 bases, and 18 bases lay between the germline ends. This CDR3 is built from 15 residues. The CDR3 coding sequence is TGTGCCAGCAGACCTAGCGTTGGGGTGGGAGAGACCCAGTACTTC. It codes for CASRPSVGVGETQYF.

This clonotype came up a few times. The chain uses TRBV29-1 and TRBJ1-5; 7 bases map to TRBD1. Germline CDR1 is SQVTM and CDR2 is ANQGSEA. V dropped 7 bases and J dropped 11; count of bases not matched to a gene: 11. The CDR3 extends over 12 amino acids. The CDR3 sequence: CSGGRDSPTQHF. CDR3 in DNA: TGCAGCGGTGGAAGGGACAGCCCAACCCAGCATTTT. Variable domain in full (rest from reference TRBV29-1 and TRBJ1-5): SAVISQKPSRDICQRGTSLTIQCQVDSQVTMMFWYRQQPGQSLTLIATANQGSEATYESGFVIDKFPISRPNLTFSTLTVSNMSPEDSSIYLCSGGRDSPTQHFGDGTRLSIL.

This clonotype was counted many times. V and J are TRBV5-1 and TRBJ1-1; 7 nucleotides align to TRBD1. The germline CDR1 and CDR2 sequences are SGHRS and YFSETQ. Germline trimming cut 3 bases from V and 1 base from J; bases unmatched to any gene: 6. The CDR3 is made up of 15 amino acids. Written as DNA, the CDR3 is TGCGCCAGCAGCTCTAGAGGGGGCACGAACACTGAAGCTTTCTTT. Residues: CASSSRGGTNTEAFF.

J is TRBJ1-5 and V is TRBV27; D uncertain. The CDR3 is made up of 15 amino acids. CDR1 MNHEY and CDR2 SMNVEV come from the germline V gene (reference sequence). V gave up 5 bases and J gave up 5 bases, with 16 bases separating them. Here the CDR3 reads CASSPIPRPYQPQHF. DNA for the CDR3: TGTGCCAGCAGTCCTATCCCAAGACCCTATCAGCCCCAGCATTTT.

As to this clonotype: Likely a read error: the CDR3 ends without its conserved phenylalanine or tryptophan. This chain links TRBV9 with TRBJ1-5; D remains ambiguous. The length of the CDR3 is 12 residues. CDR1 and CDR2 (germline): SGDLS, YYNGEE. V was trimmed by 4 bases and J by 4 bases, leaving 6 bases between them. DNA of the CDR3: TGTGCCAGCAGCCATTTGAATCAGCCCCAGCATTCT. Its protein product is CASSHLNQPQHS.

The genes are TRBV13 and TRBJ2-7; D not resolved. The V and J ends lost 5 bases and 0 bases respectively, with 14 bases between them. The CDR3 covers 15 residues. Germline loops: CDR1 PRHDT, CDR2 FYEKMQ (reference sequence). The CDR3 is CASSPQLTSSYEQYF. The CDR3 bases are TGTGCCAGCAGCCCCCAATTGACGAGCTCCTACGAGCAGTACTTC.

CDR3 loop: CATGLHEHRSPLHF. The CDR3 DNA sequence: TGCGCCACAGGATTGCACGAGCACCGTTCACCCCTCCACTTT. The chain couples TRBV10-2 to TRBJ1-6, with no clear D. From germline, CDR1 is WSHSY and CDR2 SAAADI. V dropped 10 bases and J dropped 9 bases, with 19 bases sitting between them. The CDR3 covers 14 residues.

This sequence joins TRBV29-1 and TRBJ2-5, with 10 bases fitting TRBD2. CDR3 size: 14 residues. V gave up 2 bases and J gave up 7 bases; unmatched junction bases: 7. Germline V lookup: CDR1 SQVTM, CDR2 ANQGSEA. The CDR3 DNA reads TGCAGCGTTGAATTAGCGGGAGGAGGGAGGACCCAGTACTTC. This sequence encodes CSVELAGGGRTQYF.

V is TRBV7-2 and J is TRBJ2-5; D uncertain. V lost 3 bases to trimming and J lost 9 bases, with 14 bases between them. Germline V lookup: CDR1 SGHTA, CDR2 FQGNSA. The CDR3 loop spans 13 amino acids. The CDR3 nucleotides read TGTGCCAGCAGCTTTTCGGTCAATCAGCCCCAGTACTTC. Translation: CASSFSVNQPQYF.

The chain combines TRBV29-1 with TRBJ2-5; perhaps TRBD2 as D (5 bases). Per germline, CDR1 SQVTM and CDR2 ANQGSEA. The CDR3 extends over 12 amino acids. Trimming took off 3 bases at V and 3 bases at J, with 8 bases between the two ends. CDR3 nucleotides: TGCAGCGTTGATCCCGGGAAAGAGACCCAGTACTTC. Its protein is CSVDPGKETQYF. The full variable domain, rest sourced from reference TRBV29-1 and TRBJ2-5, is SAVISQKPSRDICQRGTSLTIQCQVDSQVTMMFWYRQQPGQSLTLIATANQGSEATYESGFVIDKFPISRPNLTFSTLTVSNMSPEDSSIYLCSVDPGKETQYFGPGTRLLVL.

Note on this clonotype: This clone may be a read error of a much larger clone one base away. This likely comes from a read error, as the CDR3 has no conserved phenylalanine or tryptophan at its end. CDR3 protein: CSARSPGRSPEKLFL. The CDR3 region has the DNA TGCAGTGCTAGAAGCCCAGGGCGATCCCCTGAAAAACTGTTTCTT. The chain carries TRBV20-1 and TRBJ1-4; tentatively, D is TRBD1 (5 bases). Germline CDR1 DFQATT, CDR2 SNEGSKA (reference sequence). V lost 2 bases and J lost 7, with 17 bases in between. The CDR3 extends over 15 amino acids.

The V and J genes are TRBV15 and TRBJ1-5, with D perhaps matching TRBD1 (5 bases). The CDR3 loop spans 11 amino acids. The V end lost 10 bases, the J end lost 5 bases, and 9 bases lay between the germline ends. From germline, CDR1 is LNHNV and CDR2 YYDKDF (reference sequence). This CDR3 is CAIIRDQPQHF. The CDR3 DNA follows: TGTGCCATCATCAGGGATCAGCCCCAGCATTTT.

This clonotype has a handful of counts. A junction end diverges from the germline sequence, so it may reflect a read error. The chain recombines TRBV6-6 with TRBJ2-5; D remains unclear. This CDR3 is 9 amino acids long. Germline V gene data show CDR1 as MNHNY and CDR2 as SVGAGI (reference sequence). CDR3 loop: CDSQETQYF. The CDR3 DNA is TGTGACAGCCAAGAGACCCAGTACTTC.

V gene TRBV6-5 combines with J gene TRBJ2-5; D is perhaps TRBD1 or TRBD2 (5 bases each). The CDR3 runs 16 residues. V was cut by 5 bases and J by 1 base, with 17 bases left in between. Germline V gene data show CDR1 as MNHEY and CDR2 as SVGAGI. CDR3 protein: CASSEWRLGTQETQYF. The CDR3 region has the DNA TGTGCCAGCAGTGAATGGCGTTTGGGGACCCAAGAGACCCAGTACTTC.

This clonotype has a count of ten or more. The V call is TRBV7-2, the J call TRBJ2-2; 11 nucleotides line up with TRBD2. Trimming took 3 bases from V and 4 from J; bases not matched to a gene: 4. This CDR3 spans 16 amino acids. CDR1 is SGHTA, CDR2 FQGNSA, per germline. CDR3 amino acids: CASSFTSGRATGELFF. DNA for the CDR3: TGTGCCAGCAGCTTTACTAGCGGGAGAGCCACCGGGGAGCTGTTTTTT.

This clonotype has a count of ten or more. The rearrangement links TRBV12-3 or TRBV12-4 to TRBJ2-5, with D perhaps TRBD2 (5 bases). The CDR3 is made up of 14 amino acids. Trimming took 3 bases from V and 1 from J, leaving 9 bases between them. The CDR3 reads CASSLEASQETQYF. CDR3 nucleotide sequence: TGTGCCAGCAGTTTGGAGGCCAGCCAAGAGACCCAGTACTTC.

The chain joins TRBV20-1 to TRBJ1-5, with 11 bases fitting TRBD1. This CDR3 comprises 17 residues. Losses at the gene ends were 5 bases for V and 2 bases for J; bases not matched to a gene: 11. Germline V CDR1 and CDR2: DFQATT, SNEGSKA (reference sequence). CDR3 DNA sequence: TGCAGTGCTGCTTCGGACAGGGGGCAGTGGGGCAATCAGCCCCAGCATTTT. As protein: CSAASDRGQWGNQPQHF.

A few counts support this clonotype. The V gene is TRBV28, the J gene TRBJ2-7; no clear D gene. Trimming pared 5 bases from V and 0 bases from J, leaving 8 bases between. This CDR3 has 13 amino acids. Germline CDR1 reads MDHEN; CDR2 reads SYDVKM. CDR3 amino acids: CASSTWTSYEQYF. The CDR3 region has the DNA TGTGCCAGCAGTACATGGACCTCCTACGAGCAGTACTTC.

Note on this clonotype: The final CDR3 position lacks the conserved phenylalanine or tryptophan, pointing to a likely read error. The DNA is left out, because the CDR3 cannot be placed on it with certainty; the CDR3 is given as TCRdb lists it. The V gene is TRBV7-9, the J gene TRBJ2-7; TRBD1, the D gene given by the table, was not confirmed from the DNA. Germline CDR1 and CDR2: SEHNR and FQNEAQ (reference sequence). The CDR3 is 8 amino acids in total, end residues counted. This chain's CDR3 is CASSLPGT.

This clonotype has at least ten counts. This chain joins TRBV5-1 and TRBJ1-2, with TRBD1 matching over 12 bases. The CDR3 extends over 15 amino acids. CDR1 is SGHRS and CDR2 is YFSETQ in the germline V gene. The trim removed 0 bases at V and 6 bases at J, leaving 3 bases unmatched. The CDR3, as DNA: TGCGCCAGCAGCTTGGAGGGACAGGGGGCCCATGGCTACACCTTC. This sequence encodes CASSLEGQGAHGYTF.